Described below is a single TCR beta chain sequence and its context. The antigen is not known. This sample is part of a study of cytomegalovirus exposure and HLA in healthy donors. This CDR3 comprises 16 residues. Germline V gene data show CDR1 as LGHNA and CDR2 as YNFKEQ. The V and J ends lost 0 bases and 5 bases respectively, with 16 bases between them. The PCR had 60 Vbeta and 13 Jbeta primers. The method was immunoSEQ multiplex PCR; TCRdb's version includes in-frame clones alone and lacks a portion of them. This sample yields around 300,000 clones, of which roughly 90% are seen a single time; approximately 2.2% belongs to the top ten. Study-level findings and limits: According to reports, the classifier identified cytomegalovirus status with high specificity and sensitivity.

The chain combines TRBV4-2 with TRBJ2-5; D may be TRBD2 (7 bases). This receptor was identified in a woman under 30 in good health and CMV-seronegative. The sample was PBMCs. In DNA form, the CDR3 reads TGTGCCAGCAGCCAAGACGCGGGGGCCGGTTCGGAGACCCAGTACTTC. Translation gives CASSQDAGAGSETQYF.